The 12 T cell receptor beta chains presented below share a single source sample, sequenced in a study of blood T cell repertoires in COVID-19. Data came from immunoSEQ multiplex PCR; TCRdb stores just in-frame clones and leaves some out. The sample has roughly 200,000 clones; around 82% are singletons. Sequencing was performed on peripheral blood. The receptor set was obtained from a man aged 40-49 years with active or convalescent COVID-19.

V usage is TRBV14 and J usage is TRBJ1-1; D gene unclear. V lost 4 bases and J 0 bases, leaving 12 bases between the germline ends. CDR3 size: 15 residues. The V gene's germline CDR1 is SGHDN and CDR2 FVKESK. The CDR3 here is CASSPRHPMNTEAFF. Written as DNA, the CDR3 is TGTGCCAGCAGCCCCCGACATCCTATGAACACTGAAGCTTTCTTT.

V gene TRBV19 combines with J gene TRBJ1-2; 12 bases align to TRBD1. V dropped 3 bases and J dropped 3; count of bases not matched to a gene: 5. Germline CDR1 reads LNHDA; CDR2 reads SQIVND (reference sequence). The CDR3 extends over 16 amino acids. CDR3 in DNA: TGTGCCAGTAGTATCCGGGACAGGGGGCTCGACTATGGCTACACCTTC. This translates into CASSIRDRGLDYGYTF.

The J gene is TRBJ2-7, the V gene TRBV6-5; TRBD1 might be the D (5 bases). Trimming stripped 6 bases from V and 1 base from J, with 10 bases between. Germline assignment: CDR1 MNHEY and CDR2 SVGAGI. This CDR3 has 13 amino acids. The CDR3 sequence is CASRLTESYEQYF. The DNA of the CDR3 is TGTGCCAGCAGACTGACAGAATCCTACGAGCAGTACTTC.

This chain connects TRBV5-4 to TRBJ2-2; TRBD2 agrees at 8 bases. Germline V CDR1 and CDR2: SGHNT, YYREEE (reference sequence). The CDR3 is 15 amino acids. The junction had 4 bases not matched to a gene; V was cut back by 4 bases and J by 2 bases. The CDR3: CASSGSGTNTGELFF. CDR3 nucleotide sequence: TGTGCCAGCAGCGGTAGCGGGACCAACACCGGGGAGCTGTTTTTT.

The count of this clone is one. V and J are TRBV7-9 and TRBJ2-1; D is undetermined. The CDR3 covers 13 residues. CDR1 and CDR2 (germline): SEHNR, FQNEAQ (reference sequence). V was clipped by 5 bases and J by 5 bases, with 10 bases between them. CDR3 residues: CASSPPPDNEQFF. DNA of the CDR3: TGTGCCAGCAGCCCCCCTCCCGACAATGAGCAGTTCTTC.

A few counts support this clone. The chain links TRBV28 to TRBJ1-2; no definite D call. V lost 6 bases, J lost 4 bases, and 12 bases lay in between. CDR1 and CDR2 (germline): MDHEN, SYDVKM. The CDR3 is made up of 13 amino acids. CDR3 amino acids: CASSIGSPYGYTF. DNA of the CDR3: TGTGCCAGCAGCATCGGGTCTCCCTATGGCTACACCTTC.

The gene calls are TRBV25-1 and TRBJ1-1; 7 bases fit TRBD1. Unmatched junction bases numbered 13, after V lost 8 bases and J lost 7 bases. CDR3 size: 14 residues. Per the germline V gene, CDR1 is MGHDK and CDR2 is SYGVNS. This CDR3 is CASPLDRDWGEAFF. The CDR3 DNA reads TGTGCCAGCCCACTAGACAGGGATTGGGGTGAAGCTTTCTTT.

The chain couples TRBV6-2 or TRBV6-3 to TRBJ2-5; no definite D call. The CDR3 runs 13 residues. Trimming stripped 6 bases from V and 0 bases from J, with 8 bases between. Germline V CDR1 and CDR2: MNHEY, SVGEGT. The CDR3 sequence is CASSRHYQETQYF. Written as DNA, the CDR3 is TGTGCCAGCAGCAGACATTACCAAGAGACCCAGTACTTC.

Only a few counts were recorded for this clone. Within the sample, other DNA sequences also encode this same CDR3. This sequence joins TRBV11-3 and TRBJ1-1; D perhaps matches TRBD1 (5 bases). This CDR3 comprises 11 residues. Trimming shortened V by 5 bases and J by 5 bases, and 6 bases separated the two germline ends. The germline V gene encodes CDR1 SGHNT and CDR2 YENEEA. CDR3 loop: CASSRQTEAFF. CDR3 coding DNA: TGTGCCAGCAGCCGACAGACTGAAGCTTTCTTT.

The chain carries TRBV7-2 and TRBJ2-3, with 8 bases identical to TRBD1. CDR1 and CDR2 from the germline V gene are SGHTA and FQGNSA. J gave up 2 bases and V 4 bases, and 8 bases lay outside the gene matches. This CDR3 has 16 residues. CDR3 in DNA: TGTGCCAGCAGCTCTGGACAGGGTTCCCTCACAGATACGCAGTATTTT. Its translation: CASSSGQGSLTDTQYF. Full variable domain (missing parts from reference TRBV7-2 and TRBJ2-3): GAGVSQSPSNKVTEKGKDVELRCDPISGHTALYWYRQSLGQGLEFLIYFQGNSAPDKSGLPSDRFSAERTGGSVSTLTIQRTQQEDSAVYLCASSSGQGSLTDTQYFGPGTRLTVL.

This clone was seen only once. The rearrangement links TRBV4-1 to TRBJ2-1; a possible D gene is TRBD1 (5 bases). V lost 1 base, J lost 6 bases, and 16 bases lay in between. This CDR3 has 16 amino acids. CDR1 is MGHRA and CDR2 is YSYEKL in the germline V gene. CDR3: CASSQVDLVQVNEQFF. The DNA of the CDR3 is TGCGCCAGCAGCCAAGTGGATCTAGTACAGGTCAATGAGCAGTTCTTC.

This rearrangement joins TRBV5-6 to TRBJ2-7, with D possibly matching TRBD2 (5 bases). The CDR3 runs to 14 residues. V lost 0 bases, J lost 3 bases, and 10 bases lay in between. Germline-derived CDR1 and CDR2 are SGHDT and YYEEEE. CDR3 residues: CASSLEGGLYEQYF. As DNA, the CDR3 is TGTGCCAGCAGCTTGGAAGGAGGACTCTACGAGCAGTACTTC.